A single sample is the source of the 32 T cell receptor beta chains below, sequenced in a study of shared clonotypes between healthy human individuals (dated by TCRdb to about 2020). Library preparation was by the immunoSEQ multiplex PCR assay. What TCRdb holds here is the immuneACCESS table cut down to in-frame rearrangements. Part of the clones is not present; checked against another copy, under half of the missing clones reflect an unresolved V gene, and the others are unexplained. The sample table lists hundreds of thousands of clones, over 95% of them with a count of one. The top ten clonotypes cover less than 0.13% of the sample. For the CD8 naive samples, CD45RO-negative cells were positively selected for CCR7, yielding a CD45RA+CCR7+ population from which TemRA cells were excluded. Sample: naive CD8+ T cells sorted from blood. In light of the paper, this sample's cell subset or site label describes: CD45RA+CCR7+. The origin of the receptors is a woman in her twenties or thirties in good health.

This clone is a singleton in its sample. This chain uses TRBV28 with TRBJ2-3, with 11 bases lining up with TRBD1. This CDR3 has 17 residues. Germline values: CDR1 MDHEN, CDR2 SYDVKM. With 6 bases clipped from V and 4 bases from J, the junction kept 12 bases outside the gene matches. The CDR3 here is CASSPTEWTGGSDTQYF. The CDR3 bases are TGTGCCAGCAGCCCGACAGAGTGGACAGGGGGCTCAGATACGCAGTATTTT.

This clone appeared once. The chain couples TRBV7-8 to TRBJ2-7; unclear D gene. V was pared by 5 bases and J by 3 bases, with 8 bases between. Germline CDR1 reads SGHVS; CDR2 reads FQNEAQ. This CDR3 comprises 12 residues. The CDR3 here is CASSPTYYEQYF. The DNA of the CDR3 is TGTGCCAGCAGCCCGACCTACTACGAGCAGTACTTC.

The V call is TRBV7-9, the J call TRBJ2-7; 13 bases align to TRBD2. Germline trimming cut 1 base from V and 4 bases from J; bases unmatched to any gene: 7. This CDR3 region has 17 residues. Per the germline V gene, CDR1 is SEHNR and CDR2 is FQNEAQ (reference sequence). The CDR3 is CASSLDWTSGSSYEQYF. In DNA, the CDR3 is TGTGCCAGCAGCTTAGATTGGACTAGCGGGAGTTCGTACGAGCAGTACTTC.

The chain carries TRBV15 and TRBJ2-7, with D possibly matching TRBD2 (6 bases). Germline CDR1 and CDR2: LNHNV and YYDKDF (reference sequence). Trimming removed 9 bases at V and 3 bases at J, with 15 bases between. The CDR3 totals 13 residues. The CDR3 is CATGVGGNYEQYF. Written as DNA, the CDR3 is TGTGCCACGGGGGTCGGCGGGAACTACGAGCAGTACTTC.

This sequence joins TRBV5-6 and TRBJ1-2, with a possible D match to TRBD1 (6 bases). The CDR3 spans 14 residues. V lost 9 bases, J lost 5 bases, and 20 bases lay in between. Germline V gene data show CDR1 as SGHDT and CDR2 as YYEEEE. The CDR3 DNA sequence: TGTGCCACCCGGTGGTGGGGGGCCGGATATGGCTACACCTTC. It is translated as CATRWWGAGYGYTF.

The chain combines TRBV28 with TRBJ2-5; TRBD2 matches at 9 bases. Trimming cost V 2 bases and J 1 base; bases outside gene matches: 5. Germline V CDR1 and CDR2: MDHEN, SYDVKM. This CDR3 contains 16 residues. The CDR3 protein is CASSLGGGGLQETQYF. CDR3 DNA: TGTGCCAGCAGTTTAGGCGGGGGGGGGCTCCAAGAGACCCAGTACTTC.

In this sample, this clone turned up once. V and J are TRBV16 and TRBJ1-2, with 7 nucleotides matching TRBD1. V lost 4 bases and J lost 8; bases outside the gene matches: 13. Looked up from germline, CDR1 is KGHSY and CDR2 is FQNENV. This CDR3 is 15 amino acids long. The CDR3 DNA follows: TGTGCCAGCAGCCCTCACAGACAGGGAGAGGTGGGCTACACCTTC. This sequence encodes CASSPHRQGEVGYTF.

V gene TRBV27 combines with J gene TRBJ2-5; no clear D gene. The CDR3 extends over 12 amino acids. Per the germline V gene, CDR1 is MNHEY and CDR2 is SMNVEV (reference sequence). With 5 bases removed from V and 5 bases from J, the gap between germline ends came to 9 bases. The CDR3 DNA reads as TGTGCCAGCAGTGACTGGACGGAGACCCAGTACTTC. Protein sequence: CASSDWTETQYF.

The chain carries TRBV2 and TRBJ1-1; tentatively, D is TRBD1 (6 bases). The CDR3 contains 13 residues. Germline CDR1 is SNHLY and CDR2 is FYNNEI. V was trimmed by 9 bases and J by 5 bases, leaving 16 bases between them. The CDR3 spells CARGDTHKTEAFF. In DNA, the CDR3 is TGTGCCAGGGGGGACACTCACAAGACTGAAGCTTTCTTT.

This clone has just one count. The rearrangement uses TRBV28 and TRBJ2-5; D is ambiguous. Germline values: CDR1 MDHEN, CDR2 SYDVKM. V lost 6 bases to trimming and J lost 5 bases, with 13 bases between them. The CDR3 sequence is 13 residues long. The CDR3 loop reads CASSEMGWETQYF. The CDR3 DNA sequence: TGTGCCAGCAGCGAAATGGGTTGGGAGACCCAGTACTTC.

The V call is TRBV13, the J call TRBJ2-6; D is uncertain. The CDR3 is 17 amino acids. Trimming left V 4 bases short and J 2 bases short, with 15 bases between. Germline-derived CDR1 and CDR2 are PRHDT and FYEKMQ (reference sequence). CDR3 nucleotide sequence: TGTGCCAGCAGCTCAAATTCCGGAATTCCTGGGGCCAACGTCCTGACTTTC. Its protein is CASSSNSGIPGANVLTF.

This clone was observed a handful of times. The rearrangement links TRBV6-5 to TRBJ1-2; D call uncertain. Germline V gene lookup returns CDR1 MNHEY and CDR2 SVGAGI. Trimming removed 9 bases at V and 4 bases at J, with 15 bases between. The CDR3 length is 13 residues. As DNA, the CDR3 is TGTGCCAGAATCAAAGACTCCCCCTATGGCTACACCTTC. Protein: CARIKDSPYGYTF.

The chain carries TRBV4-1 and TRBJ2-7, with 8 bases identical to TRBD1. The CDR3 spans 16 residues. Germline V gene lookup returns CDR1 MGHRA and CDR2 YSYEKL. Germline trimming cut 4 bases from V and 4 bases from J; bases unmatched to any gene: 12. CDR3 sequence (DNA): TGCGCCAGCAGCCCCCAAGGGACAGGCTACGTGTACGAGCAGTACTTC. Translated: CASSPQGTGYVYEQYF.

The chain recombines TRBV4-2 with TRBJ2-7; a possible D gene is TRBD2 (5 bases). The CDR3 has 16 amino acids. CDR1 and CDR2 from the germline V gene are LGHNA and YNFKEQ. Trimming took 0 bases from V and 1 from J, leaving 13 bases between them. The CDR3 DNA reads TGTGCCAGCAGCCAAGAAGGTGGAGGTACTTCCTACGAGCAGTACTTC. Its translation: CASSQEGGGTSYEQYF.

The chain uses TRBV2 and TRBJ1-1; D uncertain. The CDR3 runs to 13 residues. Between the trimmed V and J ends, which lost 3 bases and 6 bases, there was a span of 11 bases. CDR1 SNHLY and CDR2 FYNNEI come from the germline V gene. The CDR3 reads CASSEMYASEAFF. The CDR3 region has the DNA TGTGCCAGCAGTGAGATGTACGCCTCTGAAGCTTTCTTT.

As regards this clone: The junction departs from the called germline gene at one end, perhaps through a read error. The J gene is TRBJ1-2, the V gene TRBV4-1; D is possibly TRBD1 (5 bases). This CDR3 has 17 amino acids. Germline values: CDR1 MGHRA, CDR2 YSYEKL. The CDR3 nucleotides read TGCGCCAGCAGCCAAGGGTCCGGGACCGGGACCTTTTATGTCTACACCTTC. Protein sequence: CASSQGSGTGTFYVYTF.

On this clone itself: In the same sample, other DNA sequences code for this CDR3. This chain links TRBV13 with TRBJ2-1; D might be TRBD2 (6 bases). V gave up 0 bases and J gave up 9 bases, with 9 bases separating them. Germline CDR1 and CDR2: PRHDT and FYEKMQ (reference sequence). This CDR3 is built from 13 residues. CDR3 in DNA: TGTGCCAGCAGCTTAGGTCAAGCGGGTGAGCAGTTCTTC. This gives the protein CASSLGQAGEQFF.

The CDR3 DNA is TGTGCCAGCAGTTTAAGAGCGGTGTCCTACAATGAGCAGTTCTTC. It is translated as CASSLRAVSYNEQFF. The gene calls are TRBV27 and TRBJ2-1, with D maybe TRBD2 (5 bases). CDR1 and CDR2 from the germline V gene are MNHEY and SMNVEV (reference sequence). Trimming stripped 2 bases from V and 1 base from J, with 9 bases between. The CDR3 runs to 15 residues.

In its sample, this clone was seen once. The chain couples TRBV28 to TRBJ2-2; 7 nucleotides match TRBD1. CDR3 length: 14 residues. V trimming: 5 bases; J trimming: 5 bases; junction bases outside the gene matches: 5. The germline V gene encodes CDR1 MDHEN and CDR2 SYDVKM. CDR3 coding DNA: TGTGCCAGCAGTATCCAGGGGGAAACCGGGGAGCTGTTTTTT. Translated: CASSIQGETGELFF.

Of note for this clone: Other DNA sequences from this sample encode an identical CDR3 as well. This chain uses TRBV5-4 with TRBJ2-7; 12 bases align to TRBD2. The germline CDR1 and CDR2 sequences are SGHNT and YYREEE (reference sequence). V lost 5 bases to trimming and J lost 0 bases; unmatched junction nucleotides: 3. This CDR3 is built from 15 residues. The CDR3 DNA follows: TGTGCCAGCAGTCCGACTAGCGGGAGCTCCTACGAGCAGTACTTC. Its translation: CASSPTSGSSYEQYF.

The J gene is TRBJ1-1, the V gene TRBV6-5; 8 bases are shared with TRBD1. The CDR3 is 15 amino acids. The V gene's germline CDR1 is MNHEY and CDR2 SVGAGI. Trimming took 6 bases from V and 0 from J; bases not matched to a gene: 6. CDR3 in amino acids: CASSKQGEMNTEAFF. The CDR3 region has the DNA TGTGCCAGCAGCAAACAGGGGGAGATGAACACTGAAGCTTTCTTT.

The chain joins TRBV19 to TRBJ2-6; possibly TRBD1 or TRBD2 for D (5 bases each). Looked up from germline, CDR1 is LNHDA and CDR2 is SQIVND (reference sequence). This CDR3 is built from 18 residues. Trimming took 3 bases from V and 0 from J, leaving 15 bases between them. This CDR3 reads CASSIMVGPPSGANVLTF. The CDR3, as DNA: TGTGCCAGTAGTATTATGGTGGGACCACCCTCTGGGGCCAACGTCCTGACTTTC. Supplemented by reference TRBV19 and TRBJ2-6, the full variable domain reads DGGITQSPKYLFRKEGQNVTLSCEQNLNHDAMYWYRQDPGQGLRLIYYSQIVNDFQKGDIAEGYSVSREKKESFPLTVTSAQKNPTAFYLCASSIMVGPPSGANVLTFGAGSRLTVL.

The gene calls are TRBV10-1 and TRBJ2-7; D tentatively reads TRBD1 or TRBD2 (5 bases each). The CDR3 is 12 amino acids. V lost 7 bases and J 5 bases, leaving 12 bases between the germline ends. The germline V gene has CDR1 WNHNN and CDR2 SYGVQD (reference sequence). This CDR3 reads CASKWGSDEQYF. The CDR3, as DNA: TGCGCCAGCAAGTGGGGGAGCGACGAGCAGTACTTC.

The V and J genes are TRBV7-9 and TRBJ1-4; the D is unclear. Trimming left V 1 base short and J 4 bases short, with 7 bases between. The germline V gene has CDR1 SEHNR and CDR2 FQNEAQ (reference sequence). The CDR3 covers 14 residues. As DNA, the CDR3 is TGTGCCAGCAGCTTAGACAGCAATAATGAAAAACTGTTTTTT. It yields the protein CASSLDSNNEKLFF. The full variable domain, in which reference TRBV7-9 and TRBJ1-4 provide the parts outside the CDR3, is DTGVSQNPRHKITKRGQNVTFRCDPISEHNRLYWYRQTLGQGPEFLTYFQNEAQLEKSRLLSDRFSAERPKGSFSTLEIQRTEQGDSAMYLCASSLDSNNEKLFFGSGTQLSVL.

CDR3 sequence (DNA): TGTGCCAGCAGTAGAGACATAGCTGGAAACACCATATATTTT. Translating it yields CASSRDIAGNTIYF. This chain links TRBV27 with TRBJ1-3, with D unresolved. Per the germline V gene, CDR1 is MNHEY and CDR2 is SMNVEV (reference sequence). The CDR3 has 14 amino acids. The V end was cut by 5 bases, the J end by 2 bases, with 10 bases between.

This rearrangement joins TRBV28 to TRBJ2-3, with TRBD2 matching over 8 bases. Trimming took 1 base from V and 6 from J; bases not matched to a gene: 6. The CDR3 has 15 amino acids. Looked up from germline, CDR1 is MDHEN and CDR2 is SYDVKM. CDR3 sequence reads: CASSLYGGRLDTQYF. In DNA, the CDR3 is TGTGCCAGCAGTTTATACGGCGGGAGGTTGGATACGCAGTATTTT.

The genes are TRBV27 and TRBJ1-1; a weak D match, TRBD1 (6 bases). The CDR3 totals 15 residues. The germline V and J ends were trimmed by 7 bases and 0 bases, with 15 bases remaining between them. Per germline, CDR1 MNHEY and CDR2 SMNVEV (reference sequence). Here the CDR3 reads CASTGGASLNTEAFF. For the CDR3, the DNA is TGTGCCAGCACCGGGGGGGCCTCATTGAACACTGAAGCTTTCTTT.

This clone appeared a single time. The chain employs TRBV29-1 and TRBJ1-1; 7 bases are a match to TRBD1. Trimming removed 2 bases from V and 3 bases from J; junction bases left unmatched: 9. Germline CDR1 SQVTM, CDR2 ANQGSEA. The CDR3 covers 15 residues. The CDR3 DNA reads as TGCAGCGTTGAATGGGGGATCGGACAGGACACTGAAGCTTTCTTT. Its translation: CSVEWGIGQDTEAFF.

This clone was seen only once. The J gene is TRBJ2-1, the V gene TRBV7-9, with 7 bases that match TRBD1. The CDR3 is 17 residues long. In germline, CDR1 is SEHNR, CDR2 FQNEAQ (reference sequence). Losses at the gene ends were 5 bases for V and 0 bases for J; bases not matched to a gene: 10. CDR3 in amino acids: CASSPGTAISSYNEQFF. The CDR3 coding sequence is TGTGCCAGCAGCCCGGGGACAGCCATAAGCTCCTACAATGAGCAGTTCTTC.

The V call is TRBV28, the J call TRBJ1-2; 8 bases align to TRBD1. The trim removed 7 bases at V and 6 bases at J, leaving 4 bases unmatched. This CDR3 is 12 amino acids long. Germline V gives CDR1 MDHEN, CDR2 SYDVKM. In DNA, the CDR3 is TGTGCCAGCAACATGGACAGGGATGGCTACACCTTC. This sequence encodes CASNMDRDGYTF.

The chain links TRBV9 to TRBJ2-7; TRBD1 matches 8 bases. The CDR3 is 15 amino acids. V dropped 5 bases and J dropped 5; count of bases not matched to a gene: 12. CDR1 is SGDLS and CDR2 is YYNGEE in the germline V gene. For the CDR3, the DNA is TGTGCCAGCAGTGCTTCGCAGGGGGCTAAGGACGAGCAGTACTTC. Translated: CASSASQGAKDEQYF.

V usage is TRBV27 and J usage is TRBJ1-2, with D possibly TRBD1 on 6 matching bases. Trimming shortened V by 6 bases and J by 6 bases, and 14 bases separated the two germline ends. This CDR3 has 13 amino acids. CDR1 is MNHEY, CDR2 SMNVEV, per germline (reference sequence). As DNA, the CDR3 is TGTGCCAGCAGATTGGGCAGGGGAAATGGCTACACCTTC. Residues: CASRLGRGNGYTF.